A single sample is the source of the 27 T cell receptor beta chains below, sequenced in a study of T cells in Graves' hyperthyroidism and ophthalmopathy. Researchers took RNA transcripts and amplified the TCR beta CDR3 regions from them. TCR CDR3 regions were first amplified by RT-PCR with HTBI primers. One entry per CDR3 protein results from TCRdb running MiXCR on the multiplex PCR reads. This repertoire shows some 300,000 distinct CDR3 sequences, around 16% found once; its top ten account for around 34%. Sequenced sample: blood. The receptors were gathered from a man between 25 and 39 years old with Graves' hyperthyroidism.

This clonotype was seen many times. The chain employs TRBV11-2 and TRBJ2-3; D possibly uses TRBD1 or TRBD2 (6 bases each). Germline lookup yields CDR1 SGHAT and CDR2 FQNNGV. The CDR3 loop spans 16 amino acids. Trimming removed 3 bases at V and 2 bases at J, with 15 bases between. In DNA, the CDR3 is TGTGCCAGCAGCTTGGGAAGGGGGGCAGCCACAGATACGCAGTATTTT. Residues: CASSLGRGAATDTQYF.

The chain has TRBV29-1 and TRBJ1-1; D gene unclear. Germline V CDR1 and CDR2: SQVTM, ANQGSEA. V was pared by 0 bases and J by 11 bases, with 16 bases between. The CDR3 runs 13 residues. The CDR3 is CSVEDGVIVGAFF. The CDR3, as DNA: TGCAGCGTTGAAGATGGGGTAATCGTGGGCGCTTTCTTT.

The chain links TRBV19 to TRBJ1-5; no clear D gene. V gave up 5 bases and J gave up 0 bases, with 11 bases separating them. The CDR3 consists of 15 residues. The germline gives CDR1 LNHDA, CDR2 SQIVND (reference sequence). CDR3 amino acids: CASSYRFYSNQPQHF. CDR3 nucleotide sequence: TGTGCCAGTAGTTATCGCTTTTATAGCAATCAGCCCCAGCATTTT.

This clonotype was found a few times. V and J are TRBV6-2 or TRBV6-3 and TRBJ1-5; 7 bases fit TRBD1. With 7 bases clipped from V and 3 bases from J, the junction kept 6 bases outside the gene matches. The CDR3 loop spans 14 amino acids. Germline V lookup: CDR1 MNHEY, CDR2 SVGEGT. CDR3 loop: CASTQGGTNQPQHF. CDR3 coding DNA: TGTGCCAGCACTCAGGGGGGAACCAATCAGCCCCAGCATTTT.

This clonotype was counted at least ten times. The chain couples TRBV2 to TRBJ1-1, with 10 bases matching TRBD1. Germline assignment: CDR1 SNHLY and CDR2 FYNNEI. The CDR3 loop spans 13 amino acids. After removal of 7 bases from V and 4 bases from J, the junction contained 3 bases not matched to a gene. The chain's CDR3 is CASKTGGGTEAFF. CDR3 bases: TGTGCCAGCAAGACAGGGGGCGGCACTGAAGCTTTCTTT.

This clonotype occurred many times. This rearrangement joins TRBV27 to TRBJ1-3, with 8 positions matching TRBD1. CDR3 length equals 16 residues. Trimming took 5 bases from V and 6 from J; bases not matched to a gene: 12. Germline V CDR1 and CDR2: MNHEY, SMNVEV (reference sequence). In nucleotides, the CDR3 is TGTGCCAGCAGTCCCCTCCGGGACAGGCGGCAAAACACCATATATTTT. Protein sequence: CASSPLRDRRQNTIYF.

A note on this clonotype: This may arise from a read error, as a much more abundant clone is one base away. The V gene is TRBV6-1, the J gene TRBJ2-3; D is ambiguous. This CDR3 region has 12 residues. Germline V CDR1 and CDR2: MNHNS, SASEGT. CDR3 nucleotide sequence: TGTGCCAGCCAGGAAGGGCCAGATACGCACTATTTT. Its protein is CASQEGPDTHYF.

The chain recombines TRBV28 with TRBJ1-5; D unclear. This CDR3 is 15 amino acids long. In germline, CDR1 is MDHEN, CDR2 SYDVKM. V was shortened by 6 bases and J by 1 base, with 13 bases between the two germline ends. The CDR3 DNA reads TGTGCCAGCAGGTGGGAGGAGACGAGCAATCAGCCCCAGCATTTT. Amino acid sequence: CASRWEETSNQPQHF.

This clonotype appeared many times. This rearrangement joins TRBV20-1 to TRBJ2-7; TRBD2 matches 10 bases. Germline V gene sequence: CDR1 DFQATT, CDR2 SNEGSKA (reference sequence). This CDR3 spans 15 amino acids. V shed 3 bases, J shed 6 bases, and the junction held 11 bases outside the gene matches. The CDR3 sequence is CSARETSGSLLEQYF. In nucleotides, the CDR3 is TGCAGTGCTAGGGAGACTAGCGGGTCTCTTCTCGAGCAGTACTTC.

As to this clonotype: No conserved phenylalanine or tryptophan is present at the end of the CDR3, so a read error is the likely explanation. The chain recombines TRBV15 with TRBJ2-5; 10 nucleotides match TRBD1. Germline CDR1 and CDR2: LNHNV and YYDKDF (reference sequence). This CDR3 contains 16 residues. Germline trimming cut 3 bases from V and 2 bases from J; bases unmatched to any gene: 6. The CDR3 loop reads CATSSRDRGPQETQYL. The CDR3 DNA reads TGTGCCACCAGCAGCCGGGACAGGGGACCTCAAGAGACCCAGTACCTC.

The table lists this clonotype with many counts. This chain joins TRBV7-9 and TRBJ2-7; a possible D gene is TRBD1 (6 bases). Germline V gene sequence: CDR1 SEHNR, CDR2 FQNEAQ (reference sequence). CDR3 length: 14 amino acids. V lost 2 bases, J lost 3 bases, and 11 bases lay in between. CDR3 sequence: CASSLWGLNYEQYF. DNA of the CDR3: TGTGCCAGCAGCTTATGGGGGCTAAACTACGAGCAGTACTTC.

This clonotype has ten or more counts. This chain links TRBV28 with TRBJ1-1; the match to TRBD1 covers 10 bases. The J segment lost 11 bases and the V segment lost 5 bases, leaving 5 bases of the junction unmatched. This CDR3 has 12 residues. Germline V lookup: CDR1 MDHEN, CDR2 SYDVKM. The CDR3 bases are TGTGCCAGCAGTCCACCGGACAGGGGGGCTTTCTTT. It yields the protein CASSPPDRGAFF.

This clonotype has just a few counts. The V call is TRBV30, the J call TRBJ2-7, with D uncertain. Per the germline V gene, CDR1 is GTSNPN and CDR2 is SVGIG (reference sequence). V shed 2 bases and J shed 0 bases, with 5 bases lying between them. The CDR3 contains 12 residues. The CDR3 is CAWSQGSYEQYF. As DNA, the CDR3 is TGTGCCTGGAGTCAAGGCTCCTACGAGCAGTACTTC.

This sequence joins TRBV5-1 and TRBJ2-4, with TRBD2 identical over 14 bases. CDR3 size: 19 residues. Germline V lookup: CDR1 SGHRS, CDR2 YFSETQ. V lost 8 bases and J lost 0; bases outside the gene matches: 13. This CDR3 reads CARVLPGLAGEIAKNIQYF. In DNA form, the CDR3 reads TGCGCCAGAGTCCTCCCGGGACTAGCGGGAGAGATAGCCAAAAACATTCAGTACTTC.

This clonotype appeared many times. The chain couples TRBV5-1 to TRBJ2-2; D assignment may be TRBD1 or TRBD2 (5 bases each). Deletions cut 0 bases from V and 6 bases from J, with 15 bases between. The CDR3 consists of 16 residues. Germline-derived CDR1 and CDR2 are SGHRS and YFSETQ. CDR3 nucleotide sequence: TGCGCCAGCAGCTTGGAATCTCGGGGCAGGGCCGGGGAGCTGTTTTTT. This sequence encodes CASSLESRGRAGELFF.

This clonotype has ten or more counts. The V and J genes are TRBV24-1 and TRBJ2-1, with 11 bases identical to TRBD1. Germline-derived CDR1 and CDR2 are KGHDR and SFDVKD. V dropped 3 bases and J dropped 6; count of bases not matched to a gene: 3. The CDR3 consists of 15 residues. The CDR3 here is CATSDGGTGGNEQFF. CDR3 in DNA: TGTGCCACCAGTGATGGGGGGACAGGGGGCAATGAGCAGTTCTTC.

This clonotype occurred many times. The rearrangement uses TRBV19 and TRBJ1-1; a possible D gene is TRBD1 (6 bases). The CDR3 has 16 amino acids. Trimming removed 7 bases from V and 6 bases from J, with 24 bases in between. The germline V gene has CDR1 LNHDA and CDR2 SQIVND (reference sequence). CDR3 DNA sequence: TGTGCCAGTAAAGTCTCTCCCAACAGGGAGGAGGCTGAAGCTTTCTTT. This sequence encodes CASKVSPNREEAEAFF. Full variable domain (missing parts from reference TRBV19 and TRBJ1-1): DGGITQSPKYLFRKEGQNVTLSCEQNLNHDAMYWYRQDPGQGLRLIYYSQIVNDFQKGDIAEGYSVSREKKESFPLTVTSAQKNPTAFYLCASKVSPNREEAEAFFGQGTRLTVV.

The V and J genes are TRBV5-1 and TRBJ2-7; 10 nucleotides line up with TRBD2. The CDR3 loop spans 18 amino acids. Germline values: CDR1 SGHRS, CDR2 YFSETQ. Unmatched junction bases numbered 20, after V lost 4 bases and J lost 7 bases. The CDR3, as DNA: TGCGCCAGCAGCGATATAGGGGAGATTAGCGGGAGGCCAGGGGAGCAGTACTTC. Its translation is CASSDIGEISGRPGEQYF.

Points on this clonotype: The conserved phenylalanine or tryptophan normally closing the CDR3 is absent here, so this likely arose from a read error. The genes are TRBV7-2 and TRBJ2-5, with TRBD2 matching 7 bases. The CDR3 sequence is 16 residues long. Germline V gene data show CDR1 as SGHTA and CDR2 as FQGNSA. Trimming took 5 bases from V and 5 from J; bases not matched to a gene: 14. CDR3 sequence (DNA): TGTGCCAGCAGCCCCCACGGGACTATCGGATGGGAGACCCAGTACCTC. The encoded protein is CASSPHGTIGWETQYL.

This clonotype was observed a handful of times. This chain uses TRBV3-1 with TRBJ1-3; no reliable D call. V was pared by 3 bases and J by 2 bases, with 14 bases between. The germline V gene has CDR1 LGHDT and CDR2 YNNKEL (reference sequence). CDR3 length: 16 amino acids. CDR3 region: CASSQAEEGTGNTIYF. The CDR3 DNA reads TGTGCCAGCAGCCAGGCGGAGGAAGGGACTGGAAACACCATATATTTT.

This clonotype has only a few counts. The J gene is TRBJ2-4, the V gene TRBV5-4; 8 bases line up with TRBD1. The V and J ends lost 3 bases and 3 bases, in that order; junction bases with no gene match: 2. This CDR3 comprises 14 residues. CDR1 and CDR2 from the germline V gene are SGHNT and YYREEE (reference sequence). In DNA form, the CDR3 reads TGTGCCAGCAGCTCGGGACAGGACAAAAACATTCAGTACTTC. Translated, it gives CASSSGQDKNIQYF.

The J gene is TRBJ2-3, the V gene TRBV30, with no clear D. With the DNA end fitting TRBJ1-5 better, the J assignment may be wrong. Germline values: CDR1 GTSNPN, CDR2 SVGIG (reference sequence). The CDR3 covers 11 residues. CDR3 bases: TGTGCCTGGATTGGCACAGATACGCAGCATTTT. This gives the protein CAWIGTDTQHF.

As to this clonotype: The junction departs from the called germline gene at one end, perhaps through a read error. This chain links TRBV3-1 with TRBJ2-7; D unclear. In germline, CDR1 is LGHDT, CDR2 YNNKEL (reference sequence). The CDR3 totals 14 residues. The CDR3 DNA reads as TGTGCCAGCAGTCAGACCGGACCCGCCTACGAGCAGTGCTTC. This gives the protein CASSQTGPAYEQCF.

This clonotype was found many times. This chain uses TRBV28 with TRBJ2-7; no reliable D call. V dropped 6 bases and J dropped 3 bases, with 18 bases sitting between them. CDR1 is MDHEN, CDR2 SYDVKM, per germline. CDR3 length equals 15 residues. For the CDR3, the DNA is TGTGCCAGCAGGCCAGCTGGGTCAACCCGCTACGAGCAGTACTTC. This gives the protein CASRPAGSTRYEQYF.

This clonotype appeared many times. CDR3 protein: CASSLPVGAGPNTEAFF. CDR3 bases: TGTGCCAGCAGTCTCCCCGTCGGTGCGGGCCCGAACACTGAAGCTTTCTTT. The V call is TRBV28, the J call TRBJ1-1; D gene unclear. Trimming cost V 5 bases and J 1 base, with 20 bases left between them. Germline V lookup: CDR1 MDHEN, CDR2 SYDVKM. This CDR3 spans 17 amino acids. The whole variable domain, remainder taken from reference TRBV28 and TRBJ1-1, is DVKVTQSSRYLVKRTGEKVFLECVQDMDHENMFWYRQDPGLGLRLIYFSYDVKMKEKGDIPEGYSVSREKKERFSLILESASTNQTSMYLCASSLPVGAGPNTEAFFGQGTRLTVV.

This clonotype was seen at least ten times. The chain couples TRBV27 to TRBJ1-1; D may be TRBD1 (5 bases). CDR3 length: 13 amino acids. V was cut by 2 bases and J by 3 bases, with 7 bases left in between. Germline loops: CDR1 MNHEY, CDR2 SMNVEV (reference sequence). The CDR3 DNA reads as TGTGCCAGCAGTTTAAGCAGGGACACTGAAGCTTTCTTT. Protein: CASSLSRDTEAFF.

This clonotype came up a few times. The chain combines TRBV11-2 with TRBJ1-1, with 9 nucleotides matching TRBD1. This CDR3 comprises 13 residues. Trimming at V came to 3 bases and at J to 11 bases, leaving 7 bases not matched to a gene. Germline lookup yields CDR1 SGHAT and CDR2 FQNNGV. CDR3 DNA sequence: TGTGCCAGCAGCTTCATACAGACAGGGGGGGCTTTCTTT. This gives the protein CASSFIQTGGAFF. The variable domain in full, completed from reference TRBV11-2 and TRBJ1-1, reads EAGVAQSPRYKIIEKRQSVAFWCNPISGHATLYWYQQILGQGPKLLIQFQNNGVVDDSQLPKDRFSAERLKGVDSTLKIQPAKLEDSAVYLCASSFIQTGGAFFGQGTRLTVV.